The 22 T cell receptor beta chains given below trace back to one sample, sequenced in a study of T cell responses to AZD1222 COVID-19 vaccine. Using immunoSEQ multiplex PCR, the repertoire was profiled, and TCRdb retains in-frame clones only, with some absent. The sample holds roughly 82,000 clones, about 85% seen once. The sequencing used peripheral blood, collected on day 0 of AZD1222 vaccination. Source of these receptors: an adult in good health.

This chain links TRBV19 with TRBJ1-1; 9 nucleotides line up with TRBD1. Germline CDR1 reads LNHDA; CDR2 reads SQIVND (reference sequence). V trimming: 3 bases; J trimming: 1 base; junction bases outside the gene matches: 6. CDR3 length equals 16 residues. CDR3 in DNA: TGTGCCAGTAGTATCCCACCGGGACAGGGGAACACTGAAGCTTTCTTT. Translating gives CASSIPPGQGNTEAFF.

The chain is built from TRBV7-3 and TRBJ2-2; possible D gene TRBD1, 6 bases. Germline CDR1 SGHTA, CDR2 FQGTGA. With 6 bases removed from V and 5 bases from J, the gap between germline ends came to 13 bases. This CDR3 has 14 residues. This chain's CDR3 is CASRTGSATGELFF. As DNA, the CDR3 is TGTGCCAGCAGAACAGGGTCGGCTACCGGGGAGCTGTTTTTT.

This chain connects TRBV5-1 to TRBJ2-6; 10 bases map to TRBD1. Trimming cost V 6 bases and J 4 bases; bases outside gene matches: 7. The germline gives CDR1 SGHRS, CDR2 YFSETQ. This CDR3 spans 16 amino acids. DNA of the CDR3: TGCGCCAGCAATCCGACAGGGGGCTCAGGGGCCAACGTCCTGACTTTC. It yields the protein CASNPTGGSGANVLTF.

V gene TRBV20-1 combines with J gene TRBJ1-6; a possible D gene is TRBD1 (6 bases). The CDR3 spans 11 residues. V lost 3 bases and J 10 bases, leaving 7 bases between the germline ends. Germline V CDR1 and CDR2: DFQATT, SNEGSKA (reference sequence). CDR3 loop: CSASQGSPLHF. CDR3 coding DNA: TGCAGTGCTAGCCAGGGGTCACCCCTCCACTTT.

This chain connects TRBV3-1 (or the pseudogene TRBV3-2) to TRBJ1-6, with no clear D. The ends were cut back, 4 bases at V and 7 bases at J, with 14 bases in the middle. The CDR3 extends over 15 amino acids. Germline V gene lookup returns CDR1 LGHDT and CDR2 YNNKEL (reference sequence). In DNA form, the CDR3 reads TGTGCCAGCAGCCGATCGTCGGCGGGGAATTCACCCCTCCACTTT. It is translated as CASSRSSAGNSPLHF.

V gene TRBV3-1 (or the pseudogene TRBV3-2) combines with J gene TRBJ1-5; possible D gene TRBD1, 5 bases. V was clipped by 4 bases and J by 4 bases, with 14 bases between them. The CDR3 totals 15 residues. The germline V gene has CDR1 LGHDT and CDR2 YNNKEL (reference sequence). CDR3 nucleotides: TGTGCCAGCAGCCCTTCTCGGGGGGGGAATCAGCCCCAGCATTTT. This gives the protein CASSPSRGGNQPQHF.

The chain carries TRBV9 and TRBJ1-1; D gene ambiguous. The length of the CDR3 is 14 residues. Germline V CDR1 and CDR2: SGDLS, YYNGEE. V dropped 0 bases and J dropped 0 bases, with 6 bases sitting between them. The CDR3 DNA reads TGTGCCAGCAGCGTAGCTCAGTTGAACACTGAAGCTTTCTTT. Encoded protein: CASSVAQLNTEAFF.

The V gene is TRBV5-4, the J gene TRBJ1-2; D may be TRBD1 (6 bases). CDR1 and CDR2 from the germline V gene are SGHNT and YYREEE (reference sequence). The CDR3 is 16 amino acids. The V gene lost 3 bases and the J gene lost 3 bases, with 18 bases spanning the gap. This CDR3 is CASSWASGGGDYGYTF. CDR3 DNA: TGTGCCAGCAGCTGGGCGAGCGGGGGGGGCGACTATGGCTACACCTTC.

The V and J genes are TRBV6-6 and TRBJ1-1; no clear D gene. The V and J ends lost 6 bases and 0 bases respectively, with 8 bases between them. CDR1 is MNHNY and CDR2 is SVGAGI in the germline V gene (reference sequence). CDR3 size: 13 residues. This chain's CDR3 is CASRPTMNTEAFF. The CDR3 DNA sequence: TGTGCCAGCAGACCGACAATGAACACTGAAGCTTTCTTT.

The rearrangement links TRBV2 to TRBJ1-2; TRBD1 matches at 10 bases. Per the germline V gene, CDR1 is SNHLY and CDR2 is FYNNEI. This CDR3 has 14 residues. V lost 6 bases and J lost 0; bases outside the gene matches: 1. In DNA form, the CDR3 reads TGTGCCAGCAGGGACAGGGGGGCTAACTATGGCTACACCTTC. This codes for CASRDRGANYGYTF.

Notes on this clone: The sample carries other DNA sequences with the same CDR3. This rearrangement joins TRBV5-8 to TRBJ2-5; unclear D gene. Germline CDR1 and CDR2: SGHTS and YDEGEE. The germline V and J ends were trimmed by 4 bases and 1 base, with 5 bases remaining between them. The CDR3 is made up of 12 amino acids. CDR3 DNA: TGTGCCAGCAGCAGGCTCCAAGAGACCCAGTACTTC. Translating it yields CASSRLQETQYF.

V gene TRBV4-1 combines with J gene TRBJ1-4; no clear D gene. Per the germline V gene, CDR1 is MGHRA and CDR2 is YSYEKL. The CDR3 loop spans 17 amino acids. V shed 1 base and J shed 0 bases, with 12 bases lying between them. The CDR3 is CASSQVAFTTTNEKLFF. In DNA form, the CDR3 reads TGCGCCAGCAGCCAAGTGGCATTCACGACAACTAATGAAAAACTGTTTTTT.

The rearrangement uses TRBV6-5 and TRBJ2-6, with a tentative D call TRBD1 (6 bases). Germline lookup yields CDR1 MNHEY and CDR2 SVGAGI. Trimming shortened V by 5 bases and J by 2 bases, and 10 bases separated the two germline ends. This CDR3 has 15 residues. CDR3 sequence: CASSTDRTGANVLTF. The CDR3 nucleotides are TGTGCCAGCAGTACCGACAGGACTGGGGCCAACGTCCTGACTTTC.

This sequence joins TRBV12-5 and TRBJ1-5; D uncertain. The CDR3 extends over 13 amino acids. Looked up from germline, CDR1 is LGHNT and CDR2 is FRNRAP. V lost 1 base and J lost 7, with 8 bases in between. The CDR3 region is CASGLDHGQPQHF. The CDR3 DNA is TGTGCTAGTGGTTTGGACCACGGACAGCCCCAGCATTTT.

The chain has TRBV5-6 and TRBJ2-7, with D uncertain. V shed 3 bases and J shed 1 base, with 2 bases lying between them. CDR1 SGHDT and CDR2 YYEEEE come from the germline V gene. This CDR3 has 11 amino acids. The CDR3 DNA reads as TGTGCCAGCAGCTGGTCCTACGAGCAGTACTTC. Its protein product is CASSWSYEQYF.

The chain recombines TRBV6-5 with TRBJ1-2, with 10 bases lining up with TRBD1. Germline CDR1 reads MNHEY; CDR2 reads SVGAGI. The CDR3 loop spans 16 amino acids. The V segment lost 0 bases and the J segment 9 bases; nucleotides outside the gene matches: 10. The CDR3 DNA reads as TGTGCCAGCAGTTACTCGAGTGACAGGGGGCATTCTCGCTACACCTTC. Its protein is CASSYSSDRGHSRYTF.

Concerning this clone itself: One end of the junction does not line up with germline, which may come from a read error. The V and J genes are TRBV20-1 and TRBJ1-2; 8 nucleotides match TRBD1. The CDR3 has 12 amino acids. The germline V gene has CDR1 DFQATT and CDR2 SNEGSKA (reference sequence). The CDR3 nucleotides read TGCAGTCCTAGTACAGGGGGCTATGGCTACACCTTC. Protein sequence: CSPSTGGYGYTF.

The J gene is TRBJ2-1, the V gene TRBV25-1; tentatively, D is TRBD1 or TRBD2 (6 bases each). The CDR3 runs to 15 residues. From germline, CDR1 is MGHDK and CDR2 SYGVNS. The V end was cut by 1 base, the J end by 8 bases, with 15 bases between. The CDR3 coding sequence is TGTGCCAGCAGTGAATTAACAGGGCGGGAAGATGAGCAGTTCTTC. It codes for CASSELTGREDEQFF.

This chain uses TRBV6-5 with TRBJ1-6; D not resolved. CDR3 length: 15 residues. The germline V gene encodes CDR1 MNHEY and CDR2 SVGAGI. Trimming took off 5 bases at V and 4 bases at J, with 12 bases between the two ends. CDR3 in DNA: TGTGCCAGCAGTCAAACTCCCCCATATAATTCACCCCTCCACTTT. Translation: CASSQTPPYNSPLHF.

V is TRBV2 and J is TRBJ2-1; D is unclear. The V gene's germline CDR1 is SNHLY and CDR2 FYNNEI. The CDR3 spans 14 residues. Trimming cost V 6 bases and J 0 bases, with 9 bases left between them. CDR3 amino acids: CASRPVSSYNEQFF. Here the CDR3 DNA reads TGTGCCAGCAGGCCAGTGAGCTCCTACAATGAGCAGTTCTTC.

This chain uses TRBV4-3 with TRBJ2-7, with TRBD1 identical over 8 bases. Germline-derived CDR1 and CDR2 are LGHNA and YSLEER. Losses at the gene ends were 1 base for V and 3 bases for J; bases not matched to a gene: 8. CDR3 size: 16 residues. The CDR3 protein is CASSQAGTGFYYEQYF. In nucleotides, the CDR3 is TGCGCCAGCAGCCAAGCCGGGACAGGTTTTTACTACGAGCAGTACTTC.

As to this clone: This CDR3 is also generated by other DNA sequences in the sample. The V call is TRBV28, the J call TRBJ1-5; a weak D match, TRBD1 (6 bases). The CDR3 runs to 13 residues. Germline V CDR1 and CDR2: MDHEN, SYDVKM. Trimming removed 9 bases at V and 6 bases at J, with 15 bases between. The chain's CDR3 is CASRQGSSQPQHF. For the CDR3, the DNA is TGTGCCAGTAGGCAGGGGTCGAGTCAGCCCCAGCATTTT.